The 25 T cell receptor beta chains in this list originate from one sample, sequenced in a study of cytomegalovirus exposure and HLA in healthy donors. Both 60 Vbeta primers and 13 Jbeta primers went into the PCR. The table came from immunoSEQ multiplex PCR; TCRdb's copy has only in-frame clones and leaves some out. This repertoire shows approximately 100,000 clones, roughly 85% found once; its top ten account for 3.1%. Material for sequencing was PBMCs. The receptors derive from a woman between 40 and 55 years old in good health and CMV-seronegative.

The rearrangement joins TRBV19 to TRBJ1-5; maybe TRBD1 (6 bases). The germline V gene has CDR1 LNHDA and CDR2 SQIVND (reference sequence). Trimming took 7 bases from V and 3 from J, leaving 16 bases between them. CDR3 length: 15 residues. The CDR3 sequence: CASTVDQGFNQPQHF. For the CDR3, the DNA is TGTGCCAGTACTGTAGATCAGGGGTTCAATCAGCCCCAGCATTTT.

In this sample, this clone turned up once. The V call is TRBV28, the J call TRBJ2-1; D possibly corresponds to TRBD2 (5 bases). V dropped 6 bases and J dropped 9 bases, with 18 bases sitting between them. CDR1 is MDHEN, CDR2 SYDVKM, per germline. The CDR3 is 14 residues long. DNA for the CDR3: TGTGCCAGCAGCTTTCGGGGATTACGGTTTGAGCAGTTCTTC. Protein: CASSFRGLRFEQFF.

DNA of the CDR3: TGTGCCAGCAGTTCGGGACAGGGGGTTTCCCAACAGTACTTC. Protein: CASSSGQGVSQQYF. This chain joins TRBV2 and TRBJ2-7; the match to TRBD1 covers 11 bases. This CDR3 spans 14 amino acids. Trimming took 5 bases from V and 10 from J; bases not matched to a gene: 10. Germline values: CDR1 SNHLY, CDR2 FYNNEI.

As concerns this clone: Other DNA sequences in the sample encode the same CDR3. V and J are TRBV18 and TRBJ1-2; possibly TRBD1 for D (5 bases). Germline loops: CDR1 KGHSH, CDR2 LQKENI. This CDR3 spans 12 amino acids. V lost 3 bases and J 4 bases, leaving 6 bases between the germline ends. The CDR3 nucleotides are TGTGCCAGCTCACCCGACAGCTATGGCTACACCTTC. Translation gives CASSPDSYGYTF.

The chain recombines TRBV4-3 with TRBJ2-1; possible D gene TRBD2, 5 bases. CDR1 and CDR2 from the germline V gene are LGHNA and YSLEER. Trimming pared 0 bases from V and 10 bases from J, leaving 19 bases between. The CDR3 has 16 residues. The CDR3 bases are TGCGCCAGCAGCCAAGACCCGCCCCCATCTAGCCCCGAGCAGTTCTTC. Amino acid sequence: CASSQDPPPSSPEQFF.

To note about this clone: The sample has other DNA sequences that encode this CDR3 too. This chain connects TRBV18 to TRBJ1-4; D is unclear. The CDR3 contains 14 residues. Looked up from germline, CDR1 is KGHSH and CDR2 is LQKENI. Trimming left V 2 bases short and J 0 bases short, with 4 bases between. CDR3 sequence reads: CASSPSATNEKLFF. In nucleotides, the CDR3 is TGTGCCAGCTCACCATCCGCAACTAATGAAAAACTGTTTTTT.

This clone occurred once. The chain links TRBV29-1 to TRBJ2-5; 7 positions agree with TRBD2. The end of the DNA aligns better with TRBJ2-7, so the J call may be wrong. There are 14 residues in the CDR3. Germline V lookup: CDR1 SQVTM, CDR2 ANQGSEA. For the CDR3, the DNA is TGCAGCGTTGATCCGGCCCGCGGGGGAAACGAGCAGTACTTC. Its protein is CSVDPARGGNEQYF.

The chain recombines TRBV2 with TRBJ2-4, with D perhaps TRBD1 (5 bases). V was cut by 6 bases and J by 5 bases, with 14 bases left in between. The CDR3 runs 14 residues. The germline V gene encodes CDR1 SNHLY and CDR2 FYNNEI. The CDR3, as DNA: TGTGCCAGCAGGGGGCTGTCTACGCAAAACATTCAGTACTTC. It translates to CASRGLSTQNIQYF.

The CDR3 is CASSGGTSGAYEQYF. CDR3 bases: TGTGCCAGCAGCGGGGGGACTAGCGGGGCCTACGAGCAGTACTTC. This chain links TRBV9 with TRBJ2-7; 13 bases fit TRBD2. V shed 3 bases and J 2 bases; nucleotides not matched to a gene: 2. From germline, CDR1 is SGDLS and CDR2 YYNGEE. The CDR3 runs 15 residues.

The J gene is TRBJ1-2, the V gene TRBV7-2; 8 nucleotides align to TRBD1. The junction had 8 bases not matched to a gene; V was cut back by 4 bases and J by 7 bases. This CDR3 comprises 14 residues. In germline, CDR1 is SGHTA, CDR2 FQGNSA. This CDR3 is CASSSGQGEGGYTF. The CDR3 DNA reads as TGTGCCAGCAGCTCAGGACAGGGTGAAGGTGGCTACACCTTC.

The rearrangement joins TRBV18 to TRBJ1-5, with D possibly being TRBD1 (5 bases). V lost 0 bases and J 6 bases, leaving 12 bases between the germline ends. Germline CDR1 is KGHSH and CDR2 is LQKENI. The CDR3 length is 15 residues. For the CDR3, the DNA is TGTGCCAGCTCACCACCTTACGGGGGGAGTCAGCCCCAGCATTTT. It encodes CASSPPYGGSQPQHF.

Comments on this clone: Compared with germline, one end of the junction differs, possibly owing to a read error. J is TRBJ2-7 and V is TRBV5-5; 9 bases line up with TRBD2. CDR3 length equals 15 residues. Germline CDR1 is SGHKS and CDR2 is YYEKEE (reference sequence). CDR3 nucleotides: TGTGCCAGCAGCTTGGACCCAGCGGGGGGACCTACGGCAAACTTC. The encoded protein is CASSLDPAGGPTANF.

The V and J genes are TRBV28 and TRBJ1-5, with TRBD1 identical over 10 bases. Germline V gives CDR1 MDHEN, CDR2 SYDVKM. J was trimmed by 9 bases and V by 1 base; bases with no gene match: 15. The CDR3 loop spans 18 amino acids. Here the CDR3 reads CASSLYPGEDRGRMPQHF. DNA for the CDR3: TGTGCCAGCAGTTTATATCCCGGGGAGGACAGGGGGAGGATGCCCCAGCATTTT.

The rearrangement uses TRBV4-2 and TRBJ2-1; 10 bases map to TRBD2. V shed 5 bases and J 1 base; nucleotides not matched to a gene: 5. The CDR3 is made up of 16 amino acids. Per the germline V gene, CDR1 is LGHNA and CDR2 is YNFKEQ. The CDR3 loop is CASSTRSGRSYNEQFF. In DNA, the CDR3 is TGTGCCAGCAGCACCCGTAGCGGGAGGTCCTACAATGAGCAGTTCTTC.

V and J are TRBV28 and TRBJ2-3, with D tentatively TRBD1 (6 bases). The V end was cut by 9 bases, the J end by 4 bases, with 14 bases between. This CDR3 comprises 13 residues. Germline lookup yields CDR1 MDHEN and CDR2 SYDVKM. The CDR3, as DNA: TGTGCCAGGAGTACAGGGACCTCAGATACGCAGTATTTT. Protein: CARSTGTSDTQYF.

The chain recombines TRBV27 with TRBJ2-5, with TRBD2 matching over 7 bases. TRBJ2-7 matches the DNA end more closely, so the J call is doubtful. CDR1 is MNHEY and CDR2 is SMNVEV in the germline V gene (reference sequence). The CDR3 is 14 residues long. This CDR3 is CASSLASGYYEQYF. The CDR3 nucleotides read TGTGCCAGCAGTTTAGCTAGCGGATACTACGAGCAGTACTTC.

The chain has TRBV7-8 and TRBJ1-6; D uncertain. This CDR3 spans 14 amino acids. V was cut by 5 bases and J by 8 bases, with 13 bases left in between. Germline CDR1 is SGHVS and CDR2 is FQNEAQ. The CDR3 DNA reads as TGTGCCAGCAGCCCCCGCAGCGGACATTCACCCCTCCACTTT. This sequence encodes CASSPRSGHSPLHF. Supplemented by reference TRBV7-8 and TRBJ1-6, the full variable domain reads GAGVSQSPRYKVAKRGQDVALRCDPISGHVSLFWYQQALGQGPEFLTYFQNEAQLDKSGLPSDRFFAERPEGSVSTLKIQRTQQEDSAVYLCASSPRSGHSPLHFGNGTRLTVT.

The V and J genes are TRBV6-1 and TRBJ2-1, with 7 bases aligning to TRBD1. The CDR3 has 15 residues. V dropped 8 bases and J dropped 1; count of bases not matched to a gene: 8. From germline, CDR1 is MNHNS and CDR2 SASEGT. The CDR3 region has the DNA TGTGCCAGCGGGGATCGGACAGGTTCCTACAATGAGCAGTTCTTC. This gives the protein CASGDRTGSYNEQFF.

This chain uses TRBV7-9 with TRBJ2-3; a weak D match, TRBD2 (6 bases). Between the trimmed V and J ends, which lost 7 bases and 6 bases, there was a span of 23 bases. From germline, CDR1 is SEHNR and CDR2 FQNEAQ (reference sequence). This CDR3 is 16 amino acids long. This CDR3 reads CASTLLRLGPSDTQYF. CDR3 bases: TGTGCCAGCACCCTTCTTCGACTAGGTCCGAGTGATACGCAGTATTTT. The whole variable domain, remainder taken from reference TRBV7-9 and TRBJ2-3, is DTGVSQNPRHKITKRGQNVTFRCDPISEHNRLYWYRQTLGQGPEFLTYFQNEAQLEKSRLLSDRFSAERPKGSFSTLEIQRTEQGDSAMYLCASTLLRLGPSDTQYFGPGTRLTVL.

This sequence joins TRBV6-1 and TRBJ2-6; 7 positions match TRBD1. The CDR3 runs 18 residues. With 1 base clipped from V and 0 bases from J, the junction kept 6 bases outside the gene matches. The germline CDR1 and CDR2 sequences are MNHNS and SASEGT. The CDR3 loop reads CASSEEHRGSSGANVLTF. The CDR3 nucleotides read TGTGCCAGCAGTGAAGAGCACAGGGGTAGCTCTGGGGCCAACGTCCTGACTTTC.

The chain recombines TRBV10-1 with TRBJ1-4; D gene uncertain. Between the trimmed V and J ends, which lost 0 bases and 4 bases, there was a span of 6 bases. CDR3 length: 14 residues. Germline CDR1 reads WNHNN; CDR2 reads SYGVQD (reference sequence). Here the CDR3 reads CASSESTGNEKLFF. The DNA for the CDR3 is TGCGCCAGCAGTGAGTCGACGGGTAATGAAAAACTGTTTTTT.

V and J are TRBV9 and TRBJ1-1; no definite D call. Per germline, CDR1 SGDLS and CDR2 YYNGEE. Trimming stripped 3 bases from V and 0 bases from J, with 6 bases between. The CDR3 spans 13 residues. In DNA form, the CDR3 reads TGTGCCAGCAGCGACGACATGAACACTGAAGCTTTCTTT. Its translation is CASSDDMNTEAFF.

V usage is TRBV27 and J usage is TRBJ1-1; TRBD1 might be the D (5 bases). This CDR3 is built from 15 residues. Germline CDR1 is MNHEY and CDR2 is SMNVEV (reference sequence). V shed 5 bases and J shed 1 base, with 14 bases lying between them. The CDR3 DNA reads TGTGCCAGCAGTCTCTATGGGGCAGCGAACACTGAAGCTTTCTTT. Encoded protein: CASSLYGAANTEAFF.

This rearrangement joins TRBV4-2 to TRBJ2-2; no firm D call. The CDR3 has 16 residues. CDR1 and CDR2 from the germline V gene are LGHNA and YNFKEQ. V was shortened by 0 bases and J by 1 base, with 9 bases between the two germline ends. The CDR3 nucleotides read TGTGCCAGCAGCCAAGAAACTCACCAGAACACCGGGGAGCTGTTTTTT. Encoded protein: CASSQETHQNTGELFF.

The chain joins TRBV7-2 to TRBJ1-1; tentatively, D is TRBD1 (6 bases). With 5 bases removed from V and 0 bases from J, the gap between germline ends came to 13 bases. This CDR3 is built from 15 residues. Per germline, CDR1 SGHTA and CDR2 FQGNSA. The CDR3 region is CASSRPGHLNTEAFF. The CDR3 bases are TGTGCCAGCAGCCGCCCGGGACACTTGAACACTGAAGCTTTCTTT.